This is a list of T cell receptor beta chains from one sample in a study of T-cell reconstitution after alpha-beta-depleted transplantation in children. TCRdb reprocessed the PCR reads via MiXCR and lists one record per CDR3 protein. The data hold 700,000 or so distinct CDR3 sequences, with over 10% observed a single time. The material sequenced was PBMCs, taken before TCRalphabeta/CD19-depleted stem cell transplant. These TCRs come from a girl aged 2 to 9 with congenital amegakaryocytic thrombocytopenia, due to receive a stem cell transplant. The CDR3 runs from the conserved cysteine through the conserved F or W.

TRBV12-3/TRBV12-4,TRBJ2-3,CASRGGKASTDTQYF
TRBV10-1,TRBJ2-7,CASSEYRASEQYF
TRBV20-1,TRBJ2-1,CSAREGMVQHYEQFF
TRBV5-4,TRBJ2-1,CASSLGPANEQFF
TRBV19,TRBJ2-1,CASSLGGATVERQFF
TRBV12-3/TRBV12-4,TRBJ2-1,CAGSPGLAASEQFF
TRBV20-1,TRBJ1-4,CSAVTGGNEKLFF
TRBV7-9,TRBJ1-5,CASSLELGSREDQPQHF
TRBV28,TRBJ1-3,CASSSPRDSYLSGNTIYF
TRBV9,TRBJ1-2,CASSVDGRQGARGYGYTF
TRBV11-3,TRBJ2-1,CASSPQGHLNEQFF
TRBV30,TRBJ1-5,CAWDPGQEGQPQHF
TRBV9,TRBJ2-7,CASARHGGSSYEQYF
TRBV4-1,TRBJ2-7,CASSQDPGIPSYEQYF
TRBV6-5,TRBJ2-7,CASSLMQGIDEQYF
TRBV27,TRBJ1-1,CASSSRQGARAFF
TRBV29-1,TRBJ2-7,CSVVGREDSYEQYF
TRBV4-1,TRBJ2-7,CASSQGTSYEQYF
TRBV5-1,TRBJ2-5,CASSLVGQREAVGFETQYF
TRBV7-9,TRBJ1-2,CASSSDRGPRYGYTF
TRBV7-9,TRBJ2-7,CASSFATYEQYF
TRBV7-9,TRBJ2-1,CASRGLAYNEQFF
TRBV7-3,TRBJ2-1,CASSLKLSSYNEQFF
TRBV28,TRBJ2-1,CASSLGTRVTYNEQFF
TRBV13,TRBJ1-4,CASSSGRTATNEKLFF
TRBV29-1,TRBJ2-1,CSVELEGVGFDEQFF
TRBV20-1,TRBJ1-5,CSAKRGQFNQPQHF
TRBV3-1,TRBJ2-1,CASSQDPYNEQFF
TRBV7-8,TRBJ1-1,CASSARQGFPREAFF
TRBV9,TRBJ2-7,CASSGGQGLYEQYF
TRBV27,TRBJ1-1,CANPGTTEAFF
TRBV7-8,TRBJ2-3,CASSLGGNGVSSTDTQYF
TRBV14,TRBJ2-4,CASSHKGLAGVDIQYF
TRBV18,TRBJ2-7,CASSPPIRTSGDYEQYF
TRBV20-1,TRBJ2-7,CSARDPASGSSYEQYF